These 32 T cell receptor beta chains share one sample of origin, sequenced in a study of CD8 T cells in Susac syndrome. Reverse transcription of about 0.45 to 1 ug RNA was performed with random hexamers. TCRdb itself ran the immunoSEQ multiplex PCR reads through MiXCR, one entry per CDR3 protein. Among about 150,000 distinct CDR3 sequences listed, approximately 96% were seen once. Specimen: CD8+ T cells from PBMCs. The receptors shown here come from a human donor with multiple sclerosis.

The rearrangement uses TRBV7-9 and TRBJ1-1; possible D gene TRBD1, 6 bases. The germline CDR1 and CDR2 sequences are SEHNR and FQNEAQ (reference sequence). This CDR3 is 11 amino acids long. V shed 10 bases and J shed 2 bases, with 8 bases lying between them. CDR3 region: CAIRGNTEAFF. DNA of the CDR3: TGTGCCATCAGGGGAAACACTGAAGCTTTCTTT. Full variable domain (rest looked up from reference TRBV7-9 and TRBJ1-1): DTGVSQNPRHKITKRGQNVTFRCDPISEHNRLYWYRQTLGQGPEFLTYFQNEAQLEKSRLLSDRFSAERPKGSFSTLEIQRTEQGDSAMYLCAIRGNTEAFFGQGTRLTVV.

This chain connects TRBV20-1 to TRBJ1-2, with 7 bases matching TRBD1. The CDR3 runs to 15 residues. Germline-derived CDR1 and CDR2 are DFQATT and SNEGSKA (reference sequence). V gave up 6 bases and J gave up 8 bases; unmatched junction bases: 18. The CDR3 DNA is TGCAGTGCGCCGCATACAGGGGATGCTTCCCCCGGCTACACCTTC. This encodes CSAPHTGDASPGYTF.

The rearrangement links TRBV14 to TRBJ1-1; D gene unclear. Germline V CDR1 and CDR2: SGHDN, FVKESK. Deletions cut 4 bases from V and 8 bases from J, with 11 bases between. This CDR3 contains 12 residues. CDR3 sequence (DNA): TGTGCCAGCAGCCCAGCACGTCGGGAAGCTTTCTTT. Translation: CASSPARREAFF. Based on the CDR3 plus reference TRBV14 and TRBJ1-1, the full variable domain is EAGVTQFPSHSVIEKGQTVTLRCDPISGHDNLYWYRRVMGKEIKFLLHFVKESKQDESGMPNNRFLAERTGGTYSTLKVQPAELEDSGVYFCASSPARREAFFGQGTRLTVV.

This clonotype has just one count. This chain connects TRBV7-9 to TRBJ1-1, with D tentatively TRBD1 (6 bases). The germline gives CDR1 SEHNR, CDR2 FQNEAQ (reference sequence). Trimming shortened V by 5 bases and J by 6 bases, and 13 bases separated the two germline ends. CDR3 length equals 13 residues. CDR3 protein: CASSPKGGAEAFF. The DNA for the CDR3 is TGTGCCAGCAGCCCAAAGGGGGGGGCTGAAGCTTTCTTT.

The chain links TRBV28 to TRBJ2-3; D might be TRBD1 or TRBD2, each matching 6 bases. The CDR3 is made up of 15 amino acids. In germline, CDR1 is MDHEN, CDR2 SYDVKM. V lost 5 bases and J 3 bases, leaving 15 bases between the germline ends. CDR3 bases: TGTGCCAGCAGTCCCTGGGGGGCTCGTACAGATACGCAGTATTTT. Translation: CASSPWGARTDTQYF.

This sequence joins TRBV3-1 and TRBJ2-7; no firm D call. This CDR3 has 13 residues. The V end lost 0 bases, the J end lost 3 bases, and 6 bases lay between the germline ends. From germline, CDR1 is LGHDT and CDR2 YNNKEL (reference sequence). CDR3 protein: CASSQDSRYEQYF. The CDR3, as DNA: TGTGCCAGCAGCCAAGATTCTCGCTACGAGCAGTACTTC.

The V gene is TRBV7-3, the J gene TRBJ2-5; 12 bases match TRBD2. The CDR3 contains 15 residues. Per germline, CDR1 SGHTA and CDR2 FQGTGA. V gave up 5 bases and J gave up 5 bases; unmatched junction bases: 6. The CDR3 loop reads CASSPSGGASETQYF. In nucleotides, the CDR3 is TGTGCCAGCAGCCCTAGCGGGGGGGCTTCTGAGACCCAGTACTTC.

This clonotype appeared once. The rearrangement links TRBV5-6 to TRBJ2-3; 7 nucleotides match TRBD1. The CDR3 length is 14 residues. CDR1 SGHDT and CDR2 YYEEEE come from the germline V gene. The V and J ends lost 6 bases and 3 bases, in that order; junction bases with no gene match: 7. The CDR3 region is CASTEGARTDTQYF. CDR3 sequence (DNA): TGTGCCAGCACCGAGGGGGCGCGAACAGATACGCAGTATTTT.

The J gene is TRBJ1-1, the V gene TRBV30; D may be TRBD1 (6 bases). There are 15 residues in the CDR3. The ends were cut back, 1 base at V and 0 bases at J, with 12 bases in the middle. Germline assignment: CDR1 GTSNPN and CDR2 SVGIG (reference sequence). CDR3 coding DNA: TGTGCCTGGAGTGCTAGCGACAGGTTGAACACTGAAGCTTTCTTT. Amino acid sequence: CAWSASDRLNTEAFF.

The chain couples TRBV7-9 to TRBJ2-7; 7 bases map to TRBD2. The CDR3 has 15 amino acids. Germline V lookup: CDR1 SEHNR, CDR2 FQNEAQ (reference sequence). V lost 4 bases, J lost 0 bases, and 6 bases stayed unmatched. The CDR3: CASSSSGEYSYEQYF. The CDR3 DNA is TGTGCCAGCAGCTCTAGCGGAGAGTACTCCTACGAGCAGTACTTC.

J is TRBJ1-1 and V is TRBV27; perhaps TRBD1 as D (6 bases). The germline V gene encodes CDR1 MNHEY and CDR2 SMNVEV (reference sequence). The CDR3 sequence is 14 residues long. V shed 3 bases and J shed 5 bases, with 13 bases lying between them. The CDR3 protein is CASSFRQGRTEAFF. DNA for the CDR3: TGTGCCAGCAGTTTCCGGCAGGGGAGGACTGAAGCTTTCTTT.

J is TRBJ2-1 and V is TRBV9; D gene uncertain. The CDR3 loop spans 11 amino acids. The germline V gene has CDR1 SGDLS and CDR2 YYNGEE. The V and J ends lost 4 bases and 9 bases respectively, with 8 bases between them. The CDR3: CASSPDGEQFF. In DNA, the CDR3 is TGTGCCAGCAGCCCCGATGGTGAGCAGTTCTTC.

Regarding this clonotype: One junction end does not reproduce the germline sequence, and a read error may be involved. The rearrangement uses TRBV6-2 or TRBV6-3 and TRBJ2-7; no firm D call. Germline V gives CDR1 MNHEY, CDR2 SVGEGT. The CDR3 has 16 residues. The CDR3 sequence: CASSDSGFQSSYEQYF. The CDR3 nucleotides are TGTGCCAGCAGTGACTCAGGATTTCAAAGCTCCTACGAGCAGTACTTC.

The chain employs TRBV13 and TRBJ2-7, with a weak D call TRBD1 (6 bases). The germline V gene has CDR1 PRHDT and CDR2 FYEKMQ (reference sequence). The CDR3 sequence is 14 residues long. V was clipped by 6 bases and J by 4 bases, with 16 bases between them. The CDR3 DNA sequence: TGTGCCAGCAGTTCCCGGGACACAAGTTACGAGCAGTACTTC. It codes for CASSSRDTSYEQYF.

This sequence joins TRBV7-9 and TRBJ2-7; no definite D call. This CDR3 comprises 12 residues. Germline V gives CDR1 SEHNR, CDR2 FQNEAQ (reference sequence). Trimming took off 2 bases at V and 1 base at J, with 3 bases between the two ends. The CDR3 protein is CASSLQSYEQYF. Here the CDR3 DNA reads TGTGCCAGCAGCTTACAGTCCTACGAGCAGTACTTC.

The chain uses TRBV2 and TRBJ2-1; D remains unclear. The V end was cut by 3 bases, the J end by 4 bases, with 13 bases between. Germline V gene lookup returns CDR1 SNHLY and CDR2 FYNNEI. The CDR3 is made up of 15 amino acids. The CDR3 DNA follows: TGTGCCAGCAGTGACTTTAGGGCCCCTTACAATGAGCAGTTCTTC. Translation gives CASSDFRAPYNEQFF.

The chain combines TRBV29-1 with TRBJ2-7, with a weak D call TRBD2 (5 bases). V was pared by 3 bases and J by 1 base, with 13 bases between. The CDR3 consists of 14 residues. Germline V gene sequence: CDR1 SQVTM, CDR2 ANQGSEA. Here the CDR3 reads CSVDSGSKSYEQYF. DNA for the CDR3: TGCAGCGTTGACAGCGGCAGCAAATCCTACGAGCAGTACTTC.

The chain carries TRBV7-9 and TRBJ2-5; TRBD2 is a possible D gene (5 bases). Trimming stripped 11 bases from V and 2 bases from J, with 12 bases between. The CDR3 consists of 12 residues. Germline CDR1 SEHNR, CDR2 FQNEAQ (reference sequence). CDR3 in amino acids: CALGAAQETQYF. The DNA for the CDR3 is TGTGCCCTGGGAGCGGCTCAAGAGACCCAGTACTTC.

CDR3: CASSVATGTGDSYGYTF. For the CDR3, the DNA is TGTGCCAGCAGCGTAGCTACCGGGACAGGGGATTCCTATGGCTACACCTTC. The gene calls are TRBV9 and TRBJ1-2; 10 positions match TRBD1. The junction had 9 bases not matched to a gene; V was cut back by 0 bases and J by 4 bases. The CDR3 has 17 residues. Germline V gene lookup returns CDR1 SGDLS and CDR2 YYNGEE.

This CDR3 is CASTTRLGEAQYF. In DNA, the CDR3 is TGTGCCAGCACCACGAGATTGGGAGAGGCGCAGTATTTT. The chain links TRBV13 to TRBJ2-3, with a tentative D call TRBD2 (5 bases). Germline V gene data show CDR1 as PRHDT and CDR2 as FYEKMQ (reference sequence). V shed 7 bases and J shed 10 bases, with 18 bases lying between them. The CDR3 contains 13 residues. The variable domain in full, with the rest retrieved from reference TRBV13 and TRBJ2-3, is AAGVIQSPRHLIKEKRETATLKCYPIPRHDTVYWYQQGPGQDPQFLISFYEKMQSDKGSIPDRFSAQQFSDYHSELNMSSLELGDSALYFCASTTRLGEAQYFGPGTRLTVL.

The CDR3, as DNA: TGCAGCGTTTCGGACGACTACGAGCAGTACTTC. Translating gives CSVSDDYEQYF. The J gene is TRBJ2-7, the V gene TRBV29-1; no definite D call. The V gene lost 5 bases and the J gene lost 3 bases, with 8 bases spanning the gap. The CDR3 totals 11 residues. The germline V gene has CDR1 SQVTM and CDR2 ANQGSEA.

This chain joins TRBV20-1 and TRBJ2-7; tentative D call: TRBD1 (6 bases). The CDR3 is 15 amino acids. Per the germline V gene, CDR1 is DFQATT and CDR2 is SNEGSKA (reference sequence). The V gene lost 5 bases and the J gene lost 2 bases, with 19 bases spanning the gap. This CDR3 is CSASRVDGTTYEQYF. The CDR3 coding sequence is TGCAGTGCTTCTCGGGTGGACGGGACAACCTACGAGCAGTACTTC.

V is TRBV13 and J is TRBJ2-5; tentatively, D is TRBD1 or TRBD2 (7 bases each). Trimming left V 5 bases short and J 6 bases short, with 13 bases between. Per germline, CDR1 PRHDT and CDR2 FYEKMQ (reference sequence). This CDR3 has 13 amino acids. DNA of the CDR3: TGTGCCAGCAGCCTGGGGAGGGGGCAGACCCAGTACTTC. This translates into CASSLGRGQTQYF. Full variable domain (outside the CDR3, taken from reference TRBV13 and TRBJ2-5): AAGVIQSPRHLIKEKRETATLKCYPIPRHDTVYWYQQGPGQDPQFLISFYEKMQSDKGSIPDRFSAQQFSDYHSELNMSSLELGDSALYFCASSLGRGQTQYFGPGTRLLVL.

V usage is TRBV14 and J usage is TRBJ2-1; maybe TRBD2 (6 bases). Germline lookup yields CDR1 SGHDN and CDR2 FVKESK. Deletions cut 1 base from V and 0 bases from J, with 7 bases between. This CDR3 comprises 15 residues. DNA of the CDR3: TGTGCCAGCAGCCAAGTGGGGGGCTCCTACAATGAGCAGTTCTTC. As protein: CASSQVGGSYNEQFF.

The V call is TRBV4-1, the J call TRBJ2-6; D not certain. This CDR3 is 16 amino acids long. Germline-derived CDR1 and CDR2 are MGHRA and YSYEKL. V was cut by 0 bases and J by 1 base, with 7 bases left in between. This CDR3 is CASSQEEGSGANVLTF. The CDR3 coding sequence is TGCGCCAGCAGCCAAGAAGAAGGTTCTGGGGCCAACGTCCTGACTTTC.

This sequence joins TRBV24-1 and TRBJ2-3; D call uncertain. CDR3 size: 13 residues. Germline V lookup: CDR1 KGHDR, CDR2 SFDVKD. Trimming cost V 3 bases and J 2 bases, with 5 bases left between them. The CDR3 region has the DNA TGTGCCACCAGTGATCCCGACACAGATACGCAGTATTTT. Protein: CATSDPDTDTQYF.

The V and J genes are TRBV7-9 and TRBJ2-7; D gene ambiguous. The CDR3 is made up of 12 amino acids. Deletions cut 1 base from V and 4 bases from J, with 5 bases between. CDR1 and CDR2 (germline): SEHNR, FQNEAQ (reference sequence). The CDR3 is CASSLVRYEQYF. CDR3 nucleotides: TGTGCCAGCAGCTTAGTCCGTTACGAGCAGTACTTC.

This clonotype was seen just once. The V and J genes are TRBV27 and TRBJ2-1; 7 nucleotides line up with TRBD2. The CDR3 sequence is 16 residues long. CDR1 and CDR2 from the germline V gene are MNHEY and SMNVEV (reference sequence). V was clipped by 8 bases and J by 7 bases; unmatched bases: 17. The CDR3 loop is CASAQQIGLAANEQFF. CDR3 bases: TGTGCCAGCGCTCAACAAATCGGGCTAGCGGCGAATGAGCAGTTCTTC.

This chain connects TRBV30 to TRBJ2-1; D remains unclear. Per germline, CDR1 GTSNPN and CDR2 SVGIG (reference sequence). CDR3 length equals 19 residues. Trimming removed 3 bases from V and 2 bases from J, with 26 bases in between. CDR3 amino acids: CAWRVEASTPKVTYNEQFF. CDR3 nucleotide sequence: TGTGCCTGGAGGGTTGAGGCAAGCACGCCAAAGGTAACCTACAATGAGCAGTTCTTC.

The J gene is TRBJ2-2, the V gene TRBV29-1; D may be TRBD1 (6 bases). Germline V gene data show CDR1 as SQVTM and CDR2 as ANQGSEA. The CDR3 is made up of 13 amino acids. V lost 6 bases, J lost 2 bases, and 10 bases lay in between. The CDR3 bases are TGCAGCGTGGCGGACAGAAACACCGGGGAGCTGTTTTTT. As protein: CSVADRNTGELFF.

This clonotype is a singleton in its sample. The rearrangement joins TRBV6-6 to TRBJ2-1; 7 nucleotides line up with TRBD2. The V gene's germline CDR1 is MNHNY and CDR2 SVGAGI (reference sequence). Trimming at V came to 2 bases and at J to 14 bases, leaving 9 bases not matched to a gene. The CDR3 contains 13 residues. In DNA form, the CDR3 reads TGTGCCAGCAGTTACCAAAAAAGCGGGGAGGAGTTCTTC. The encoded protein is CASSYQKSGEEFF.

This chain uses TRBV6-6 with TRBJ2-6; 8 bases agree with TRBD1. With V trimmed by 6 bases and J by 3 bases, 1 base remained unmatched. Germline assignment: CDR1 MNHNY and CDR2 SVGAGI (reference sequence). CDR3 length: 14 amino acids. This CDR3 reads CASRGTGGANVLTF. The DNA for the CDR3 is TGTGCCAGCAGAGGGACAGGTGGGGCCAACGTCCTGACTTTC.